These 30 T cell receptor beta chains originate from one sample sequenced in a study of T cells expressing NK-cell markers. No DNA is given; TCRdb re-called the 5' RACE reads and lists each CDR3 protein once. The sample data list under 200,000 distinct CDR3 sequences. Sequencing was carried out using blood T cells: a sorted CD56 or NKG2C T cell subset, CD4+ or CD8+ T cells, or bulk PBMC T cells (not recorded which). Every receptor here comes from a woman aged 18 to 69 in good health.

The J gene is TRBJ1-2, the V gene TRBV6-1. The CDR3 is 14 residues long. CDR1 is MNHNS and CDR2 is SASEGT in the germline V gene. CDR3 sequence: CASSPQAAGSGYTF.

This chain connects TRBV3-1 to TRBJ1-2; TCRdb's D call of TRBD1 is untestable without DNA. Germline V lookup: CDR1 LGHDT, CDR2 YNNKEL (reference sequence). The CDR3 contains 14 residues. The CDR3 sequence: CASSQRDRENGYTF.

CDR3 loop: CSAREGQGAGNTQYF. This chain joins TRBV20-1 and TRBJ2-3; as DNA is missing, the TRBD1 call by TCRdb cannot be tested. Per germline, CDR1 DFQATT and CDR2 SNEGSKA (reference sequence). This CDR3 region has 15 residues.

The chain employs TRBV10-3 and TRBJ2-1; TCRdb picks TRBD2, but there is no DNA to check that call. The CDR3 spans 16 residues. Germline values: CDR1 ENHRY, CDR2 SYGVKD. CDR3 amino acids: CAISAGRDGSYNEQFF.

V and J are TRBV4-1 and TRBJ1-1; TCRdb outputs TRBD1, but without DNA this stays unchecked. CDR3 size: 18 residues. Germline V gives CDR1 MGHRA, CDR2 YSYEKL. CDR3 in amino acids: CASSHSGTGARSSTEAFF.

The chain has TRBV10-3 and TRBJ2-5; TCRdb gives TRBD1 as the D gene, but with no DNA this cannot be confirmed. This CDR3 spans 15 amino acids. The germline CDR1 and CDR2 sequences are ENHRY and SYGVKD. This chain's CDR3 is CAISDPGTGVETQYF.

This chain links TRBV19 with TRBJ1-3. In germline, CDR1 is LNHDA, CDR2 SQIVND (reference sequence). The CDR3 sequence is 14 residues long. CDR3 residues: CASSIWFTGNTIYF.

CDR3: CSAPLAGSSYNEQFF. This chain uses TRBV20-1 with TRBJ2-1; the D gene TCRdb calls, TRBD2, cannot be checked with no DNA. Germline V gene sequence: CDR1 DFQATT, CDR2 SNEGSKA (reference sequence). The CDR3 contains 15 residues.

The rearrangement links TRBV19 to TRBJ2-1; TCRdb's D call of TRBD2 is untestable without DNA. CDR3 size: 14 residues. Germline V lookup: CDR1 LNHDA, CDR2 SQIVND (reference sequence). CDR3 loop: CASSIRVLADEQFF.

CDR3: CASGPGRLTGYGYTF. The chain employs TRBV10-3 and TRBJ1-2; TCRdb returns TRBD1, unconfirmable since there is no DNA. Germline V lookup: CDR1 ENHRY, CDR2 SYGVKD. This CDR3 is built from 15 residues.

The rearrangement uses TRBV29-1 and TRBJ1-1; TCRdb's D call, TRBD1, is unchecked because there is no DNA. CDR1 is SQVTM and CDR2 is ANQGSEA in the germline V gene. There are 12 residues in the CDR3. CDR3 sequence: CSQGGVNTEAFF. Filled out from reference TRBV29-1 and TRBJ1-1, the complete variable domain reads SAVISQKPSRDICQRGTSLTIQCQVDSQVTMMFWYRQQPGQSLTLIATANQGSEATYESGFVIDKFPISRPNLTFSTLTVSNMSPEDSSIYLCSQGGVNTEAFFGQGTRLTVV.

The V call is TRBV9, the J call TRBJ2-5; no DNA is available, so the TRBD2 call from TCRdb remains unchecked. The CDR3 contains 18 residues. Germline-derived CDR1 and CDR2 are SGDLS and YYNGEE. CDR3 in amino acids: CASSPGLAGGPPTETQYF.

CDR3 in amino acids: CASSGTSGRGQFF. V is TRBV28 and J is TRBJ2-1; with no DNA, the TCRdb D assignment of TRBD2 cannot be verified. The CDR3 sequence is 13 residues long. Germline CDR1 and CDR2: MDHEN and SYDVKM.

CDR3 loop: CASSLAWGNEQFF. The chain has TRBV11-3 and TRBJ2-1. The CDR3 has 13 amino acids. Germline V CDR1 and CDR2: SGHNT, YENEEA. Full variable domain (rest looked up from reference TRBV11-3 and TRBJ2-1): EAGVVQSPRYKIIEKKQPVAFWCNPISGHNTLYWYLQNLGQGPELLIRYENEEAVDDSQLPKDRFSAERLKGVDSTLKIQPAELGDSAVYLCASSLAWGNEQFFGPGTRLTVL.

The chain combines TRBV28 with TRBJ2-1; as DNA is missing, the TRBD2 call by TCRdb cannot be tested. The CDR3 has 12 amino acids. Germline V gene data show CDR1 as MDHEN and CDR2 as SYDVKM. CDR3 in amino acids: CASGLVYNEQFF.

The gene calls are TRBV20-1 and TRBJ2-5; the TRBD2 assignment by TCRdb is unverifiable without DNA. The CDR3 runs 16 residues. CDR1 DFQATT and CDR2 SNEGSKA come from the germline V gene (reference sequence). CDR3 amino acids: CSARVGMASGIKTQYF.

The CDR3 loop is CASKMSTGELFF. V and J are TRBV12-3 or TRBV12-4 and TRBJ2-2. The CDR3 is made up of 12 amino acids.

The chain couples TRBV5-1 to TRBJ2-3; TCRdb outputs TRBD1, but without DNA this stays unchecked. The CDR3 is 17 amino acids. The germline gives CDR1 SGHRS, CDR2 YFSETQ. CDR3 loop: CASSLLTGASDTDTQYF.

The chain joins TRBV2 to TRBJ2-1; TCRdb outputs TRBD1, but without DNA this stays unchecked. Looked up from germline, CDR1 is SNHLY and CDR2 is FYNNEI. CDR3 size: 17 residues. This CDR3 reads CASSGILQGPYHNEQFF.

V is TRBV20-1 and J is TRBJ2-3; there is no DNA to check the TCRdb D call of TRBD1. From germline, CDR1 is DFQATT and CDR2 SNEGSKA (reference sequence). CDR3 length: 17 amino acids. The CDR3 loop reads CSARDPRTGGSTDTQYF.

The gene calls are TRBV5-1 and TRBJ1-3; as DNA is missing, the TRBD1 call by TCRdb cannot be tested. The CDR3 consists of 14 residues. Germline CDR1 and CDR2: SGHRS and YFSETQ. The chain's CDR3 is CASSLQGSGNTIYF.

The CDR3 here is CASSQSAGANYGYTF. This sequence joins TRBV16 and TRBJ1-2. The CDR3 has 15 amino acids. Germline CDR1 is KGHSY and CDR2 is FQNENV.

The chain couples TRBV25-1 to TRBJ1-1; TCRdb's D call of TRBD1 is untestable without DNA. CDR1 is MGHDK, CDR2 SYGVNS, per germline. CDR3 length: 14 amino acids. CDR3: CASSEWGLNTEAFF. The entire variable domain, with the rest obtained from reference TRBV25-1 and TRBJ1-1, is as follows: EADIYQTPRYLVIGTGKKITLECSQTMGHDKMYWYQQDPGMELHLIHYSYGVNSTEKGDLSSESTVSRIRTEHFPLTLESARPSHTSQYLCASSEWGLNTEAFFGQGTRLTVV.

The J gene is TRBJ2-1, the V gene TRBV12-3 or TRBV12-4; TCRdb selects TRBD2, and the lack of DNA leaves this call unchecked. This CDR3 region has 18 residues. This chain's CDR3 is CASSFRPRVGGRYNEQFF.

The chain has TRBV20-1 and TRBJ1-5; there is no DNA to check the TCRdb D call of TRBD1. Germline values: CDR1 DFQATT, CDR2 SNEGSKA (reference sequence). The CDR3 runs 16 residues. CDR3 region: CSARGQGRYSNQPQHF.

CDR3 sequence reads: CASTYGTGSYEQYF. This sequence joins TRBV5-1 and TRBJ2-7; TCRdb's D call of TRBD1 is untestable without DNA. CDR1 is SGHRS and CDR2 is YFSETQ in the germline V gene. CDR3 length equals 14 residues.

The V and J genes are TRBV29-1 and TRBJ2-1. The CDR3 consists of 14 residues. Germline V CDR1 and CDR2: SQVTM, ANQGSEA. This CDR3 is CSSTSRLSYNEQFF.

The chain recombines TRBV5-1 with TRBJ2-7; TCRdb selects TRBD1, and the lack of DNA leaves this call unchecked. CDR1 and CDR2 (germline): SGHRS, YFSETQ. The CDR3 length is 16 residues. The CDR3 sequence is CASSLGWGDRSYEQYF.

CDR3 residues: CSARDVAGATTGELFF. The J gene is TRBJ2-2, the V gene TRBV20-1; TCRdb returns TRBD2, unconfirmable since there is no DNA. Germline V gene lookup returns CDR1 DFQATT and CDR2 SNEGSKA (reference sequence). CDR3 length: 16 amino acids.

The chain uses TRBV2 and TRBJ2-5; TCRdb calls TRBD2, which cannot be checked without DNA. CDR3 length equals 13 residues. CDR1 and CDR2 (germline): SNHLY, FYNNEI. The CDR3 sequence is CASSEVELEGQYF. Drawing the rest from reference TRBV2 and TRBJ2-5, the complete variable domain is EPEVTQTPSHQVTQMGQEVILRCVPISNHLYFYWYRQILGQKVEFLVSFYNNEISEKSEIFDDQFSVERPDGSNFTLKIRSTKLEDSAMYFCASSEVELEGQYFGPGTRLLVL.